This T cell receptor (beta chain) was documented in a study of CD8+ T cells in alopecia areata. Trimming removed 5 bases from V and 7 bases from J; junction bases left unmatched: 10. Germline assignment: CDR1 SQVTM and CDR2 ANQGSEA. The CDR3 sequence is 13 residues long. The sequencing template was cDNA reverse transcribed from extracted RNA. The assay was immunoSEQ multiplex PCR, and TCRdb's table has in-frame clones only and misses some. The data contain some 100,000 clones, more than 30% of them singletons. The sequence came from a human donor with alopecia areata. The specimen sequenced was CD4+ T cells sorted from blood. The chain links TRBV29-1 to TRBJ2-7, with 8 bases that match TRBD2. The CDR3 DNA reads TGCAGCGTTCTAGGTCGGGGGGGCGGAGAGCAGTACTTC. Translation: CSVLGRGGGEQYF.